Listed below are T cell receptor beta chains from one sample, sequenced in a study of shared clonotypes between healthy human individuals. The method was immunoSEQ multiplex PCR; TCRdb's version includes in-frame clones alone and lacks a portion of them. The repertoire holds roughly 590,000 clones, with around 95% as singletons. Sequenced input: naive CD8+ T cells sorted from blood. The receptor source for this set is a young woman in good health. Both conserved end residues are part of each CDR3. The D gene is left open where the match is weak. Only some rows state a clone size, as once, few, many or a class for expanded clones.

TRBJ2-1,TRBD2,NA,TRBV6-6,CASSQKAGESGEQFF,TGTGCCAGCAGTCAAAAAGCGGGAGAATCGGGTGAGCAGTTCTTC
TRBJ1-5,NA,NA,TRBV27,CASSLNSRRNQPQHF,TGTGCCAGCAGTTTAAACAGCCGGAGGAATCAGCCCCAGCATTTT
TRBJ2-7,NA,NA,TRBV4-1,CASSQDFDSSYEQYF,TGCGCCAGCAGCCAAGATTTTGACAGCTCCTACGAGCAGTACTTC
TRBJ2-2,NA,NA,TRBV27,CASIVRAAGELFF,TGTGCCAGCATAGTGAGGGCCGCCGGGGAGCTGTTTTTT
TRBJ2-2,NA,NA,TRBV2,CASSGTAGELFF,TGTGCCAGCAGTGGTACCGCCGGGGAGCTGTTTTTT
TRBJ1-1,TRBD1,NA,TRBV28,CASSPLLVLTGGYTEAFF,TGTGCCAGCAGTCCCCTTCTGGTCCTGACAGGGGGCTACACTGAAGCTTTCTTT
TRBJ2-1,TRBD2,NA,TRBV7-3,CASSPLAGTSYNEQFF,TGTGCCAGCAGCCCCCTAGCGGGAACCTCCTACAATGAGCAGTTCTTC
TRBJ2-7,NA,NA,TRBV4-1,CASSQNPFNQGYEQYF,TGCGCCAGCAGCCAAAACCCTTTCAACCAGGGCTACGAGCAGTACTTC
TRBJ2-2,NA,NA,TRBV21-1,CASSKPEGTNTGELFF,TGTGCCAGCAGCAAACCGGAGGGAACGAACACCGGGGAGCTGTTTTTT
TRBJ2-5,TRBD2,NA,TRBV7-7,CASSPGLAGVLETQYF,TGTGCCAGCAGCCCGGGTTTGGCGGGAGTTTTAGAGACCCAGTACTTC
TRBJ2-1,NA,once,TRBV21-1,CASSARRRGRSNEQFF,TGTGCCAGCAGCGCCCGACGACGGGGGCGCAGCAATGAGCAGTTCTTC
TRBJ2-7,NA,once,TRBV29-1,CSVSGLGYEQYF,TGCAGCGTTAGCGGCTTGGGGTACGAGCAGTACTTC
TRBJ1-1,NA,few,TRBV2,CASRVGSPEAFF,TGTGCCAGCAGGGTAGGGTCTCCTGAAGCTTTCTTT
TRBJ2-5,NA,NA,TRBV4-2,CASSKQGEGLQETQYF,TGTGCCAGCAGCAAGCAGGGGGAGGGCCTCCAAGAGACCCAGTACTTC
TRBJ2-7,TRBD2,NA,TRBV7-9,CASSLGLANEQYF,TGTGCCAGCAGCCTGGGACTAGCGAACGAGCAGTACTTC
TRBJ2-1,NA,NA,TRBV5-1,CASSSDYGNEQFF,TGCGCCAGCAGCTCGGACTACGGCAATGAGCAGTTCTTC
TRBJ2-1,NA,NA,TRBV19,CATQDRGLARRSDYNEQFF,TGTGCCACTCAGGACAGGGGACTAGCCCGACGATCGGACTACAATGAGCAGTTCTTC
TRBJ2-1,NA,NA,TRBV2,CASSVGISYNEQFF,TGTGCCAGCAGTGTGGGGATCTCCTACAATGAGCAGTTCTTC
TRBJ2-1,NA,NA,TRBV30,CAFLSTRNEQFF,TGTGCCTTCCTCTCGACTAGGAATGAGCAGTTCTTC
TRBJ2-7,NA,NA,TRBV9,CASSPRGSYEQYF,TGTGCCAGCAGCCCCCGAGGGTCCTACGAGCAGTACTTC
TRBJ2-7,NA,NA,TRBV6-5,CASRETITYEQYF,TGTGCCAGCAGGGAAACTATAACTTACGAGCAGTACTTC
TRBJ2-3,NA,once,TRBV7-6,CASSLPGKSTDTQYF,TGTGCCAGCAGCTTACCCGGCAAGAGCACAGATACGCAGTATTTT
TRBJ2-4,NA,NA,TRBV7-8,CASSLVEGSKNIQYF,TGTGCCAGCAGCTTAGTGGAGGGGTCTAAAAACATTCAGTACTTC
TRBJ2-5,NA,NA,TRBV10-1,CASSESITAGGLQETQYF,TGCGCCAGCAGTGAGTCGATTACGGCAGGGGGACTACAAGAGACCCAGTACTTC
TRBJ2-7,NA,NA,TRBV7-9,CASSPDYEQYF,TGTGCCAGCAGCCCAGACTACGAGCAGTACTTC
TRBJ1-2,NA,NA,TRBV27,CASSPNSHTGLYGYTF,TGTGCCAGCAGTCCTAACTCGCACACAGGGCTCTATGGCTACACCTTC
TRBJ2-2,TRBD2,NA,TRBV19,CASSMAGGLAGELFF,TGTGCCAGTAGTATGGCGGGAGGGCTTGCCGGGGAGCTGTTTTTT
TRBJ2-7,NA,NA,TRBV7-9,CASRGLGSEQYF,TGTGCCAGCAGAGGGTTGGGCTCCGAGCAGTACTTC
TRBJ2-5,TRBD2,NA,TRBV2,CASRVLAGGLVTQYF,TGTGCCAGCAGGGTACTAGCGGGAGGGCTTGTGACCCAGTACTTC
TRBJ2-3,NA,NA,TRBV28,CASSLEWDNPTDTQYF,TGTGCCAGCAGTTTAGAATGGGACAATCCCACAGATACGCAGTATTTT
TRBJ2-7,NA,NA,TRBV7-6,CASSPDGFTYEQYF,TGTGCCAGCAGCCCGGACGGTTTTACCTACGAGCAGTACTTC
TRBJ2-1,NA,NA,TRBV28,CASSLPGYQSYNEQFF,TGTGCCAGCAGCCTCCCCGGGTACCAGTCCTACAATGAGCAGTTCTTC
TRBJ2-5,TRBD1,NA,TRBV9,CASSVATNRDSQETQYF,TGTGCCAGCAGCGTAGCTACAAACCGGGACAGCCAAGAGACCCAGTACTTC
TRBJ2-7,TRBD2,NA,TRBV5-1,CASSYTSGSPLMRPYEQYF,TGCGCCAGCAGTTATACTAGCGGGAGTCCGCTAATGCGGCCTTACGAGCAGTACTTC
TRBJ2-7,NA,NA,TRBV6-5,CASSYGPEFYEQYF,TGTGCCAGCAGTTACGGGCCAGAATTCTACGAGCAGTACTTC
TRBJ2-1,NA,NA,TRBV4-1,CVSRLPGDNEQFF,TGCGTCAGCAGACTACCAGGGGACAATGAGCAGTTCTTC
TRBJ2-7,TRBD1,NA,TRBV18,CASSPSPGTGSYEQYF,TGTGCCAGCTCACCAAGTCCCGGGACAGGTTCCTACGAGCAGTACTTC
TRBJ2-5,NA,NA,TRBV6-6,CASSYSEAETQYF,TGTGCCAGCAGTTACTCAGAGGCGGAGACCCAGTACTTC
TRBJ2-7,TRBD2,NA,TRBV28,CASSLPGTSFGEQYF,TGTGCCAGCAGTCTCCCCGGGACTAGCTTTGGTGAGCAGTACTTC
TRBJ2-6,NA,NA,TRBV5-1,CASSLEPNSGANVLTF,TGCGCCAGCAGCTTGGAACCGAACTCTGGGGCCAACGTCCTGACTTTC
TRBJ2-7,TRBD1,NA,TRBV27,CASGDSAYEQYF,TGTGCCAGCGGGGACAGTGCCTACGAGCAGTACTTC
TRBJ1-1,NA,few,TRBV4-2,CASSQRRGSRTEAFF,TGTGCCAGCAGCCAACGTAGGGGCTCACGGACTGAAGCTTTCTTT
TRBJ1-5,NA,NA,TRBV7-9,CASSYGESGDQPQHF,TGTGCCAGCAGCTACGGTGAGTCTGGGGATCAGCCCCAGCATTTT
TRBJ2-7,TRBD1,NA,TRBV29-1,CSVVAGGFEQYF,TGCAGCGTTGTGGCAGGGGGCTTCGAGCAGTACTTC
TRBJ2-7,NA,NA,TRBV7-2,CASSPWDFALDEQYF,TGTGCCAGCAGCCCCTGGGACTTCGCACTGGACGAGCAGTACTTC
TRBJ2-2,TRBD2,NA,TRBV28,CASSLPSSGSGTGELFF,TGTGCCAGCAGTTTACCCTCTAGCGGGAGTGGCACCGGGGAGCTGTTTTTT
TRBJ1-2,NA,NA,TRBV30,CAWSVDIPQSERGYTF,TGTGCCTGGAGTGTAGATATTCCCCAATCCGAACGTGGCTACACCTTC
TRBJ2-3,NA,NA,TRBV5-1,CASSLSGVSSTDTQYF,TGCGCCAGCAGCCTCTCCGGGGTCTCTAGCACAGATACGCAGTATTTT